This T cell receptor beta chain appears in the sequencing data of a study of T cells after yellow fever vaccination. Study as a whole: Researchers used SMART-Seq v4 Ultra Low Input to prepare fractions that had low cell numbers.

Whole-study results and caveats: Repertoires obtained by FACS sorting could include abundant clonotypes that entered as contaminants from the bulk population.

The table lists this clonotype with a few counts. Antigen specificity is unknown. In germline, CDR1 is SEHNR, CDR2 FQNEAQ (reference sequence). The ends were cut back, 5 bases at V and 5 bases at J, with 9 bases in the middle. The CDR3 sequence is 13 residues long. MiXCR was run by TCRdb on the 5' RACE reads, yielding one entry per CDR3 protein. Among about 130,000 distinct CDR3 sequences listed, approximately 8.4% were seen once. This TCR was recovered from a man between 18 and 29 years old who received the YFV17D yellow fever vaccine. The specimen was CD8+ T cells sorted from PBMCs, collected on the day of the yellow fever booster vaccination. The chain recombines TRBV7-9 with TRBJ1-4; no definite D call. The CDR3, as DNA: TGTGCCAGCAGCCAAGGATCAAATGAAAAACTGTTTTTT. Translated: CASSQGSNEKLFF.